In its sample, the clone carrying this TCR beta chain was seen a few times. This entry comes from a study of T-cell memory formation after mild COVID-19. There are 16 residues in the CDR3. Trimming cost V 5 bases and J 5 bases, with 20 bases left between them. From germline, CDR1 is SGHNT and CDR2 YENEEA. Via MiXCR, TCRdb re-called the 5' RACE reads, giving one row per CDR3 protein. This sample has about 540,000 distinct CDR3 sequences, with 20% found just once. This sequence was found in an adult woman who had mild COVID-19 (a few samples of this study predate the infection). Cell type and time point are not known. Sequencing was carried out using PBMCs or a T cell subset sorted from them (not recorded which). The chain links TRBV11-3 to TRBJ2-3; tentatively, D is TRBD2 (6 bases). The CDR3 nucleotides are TGTGCCAGCAGCACGACTAGTTCCCCCGTGAGAGATACGCAGTATTTT. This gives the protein CASSTTSSPVRDTQYF.